Shown below are 25 T cell receptor beta chains from a single sample sequenced in a study of identical twins. TCRdb independently ran MiXCR on the 5' RACE reads; one entry per CDR3 protein. The sample gives roughly 720,000 distinct CDR3 sequences, 15% to 20% of which show up once; around 13% is in the top ten. This same sample was also taken into another study, of T cells expressing NK-cell markers.

Sequencing was carried out using PBMCs. The source of these receptors is a woman under 30 in good health.

The gene calls are TRBV11-3 and TRBJ2-7; TRBD1 matches 8 bases. Germline CDR1 is SGHNT and CDR2 is YENEEA. The V segment lost 4 bases and the J segment 3 bases; nucleotides outside the gene matches: 11. The length of the CDR3 is 16 residues. The DNA of the CDR3 is TGTGCCAGCAGCTCAGGTACCGGGACAGGTCACTACGAGCAGTACTTC. It yields the protein CASSSGTGTGHYEQYF.

This clonotype occurred a few times. The chain combines TRBV12-3 or TRBV12-4 with TRBJ1-2; 8 bases match TRBD1. With 5 bases clipped from V and 3 bases from J, the junction kept 8 bases outside the gene matches. CDR3 length: 15 residues. The CDR3 is CASSPRDRTDYGYTF. CDR3 DNA: TGTGCCAGCAGTCCACGGGACAGGACAGACTATGGCTACACCTTC.

In its sample, this clonotype was seen once. The chain combines TRBV19 with TRBJ2-7; tentatively, D is TRBD1 (5 bases). The length of the CDR3 is 15 residues. V gave up 3 bases and J gave up 0 bases, with 12 bases separating them. Germline values: CDR1 LNHDA, CDR2 SQIVND (reference sequence). The CDR3 nucleotides are TGTGCCAGTAGTATCGACAGCCAGAACTCCTACGAGCAGTACTTC. Amino acids: CASSIDSQNSYEQYF.

The chain combines TRBV30 with TRBJ1-4; 7 nucleotides align to TRBD1. CDR3 length: 17 amino acids. V gave up 3 bases and J gave up 7 bases; unmatched junction bases: 17. The germline CDR1 and CDR2 sequences are GTSNPN and SVGIG (reference sequence). The CDR3 sequence is CAWSTTQGRVLGEKLFF. The CDR3 region has the DNA TGTGCCTGGAGCACCACACAGGGGCGAGTGTTGGGTGAAAAACTGTTTTTT.

The CDR3 DNA is TGTGCCAGCTGGCGGGGGGACGGCACCGGGGAGCTGTTTTTT. This translates into CASWRGDGTGELFF. The chain combines TRBV12-3 or TRBV12-4 with TRBJ2-2; TRBD2 agrees at 8 bases. The trim removed 8 bases at V and 4 bases at J, leaving 6 bases unmatched. This CDR3 region has 14 residues.

The V and J genes are TRBV15 and TRBJ1-6; D is ambiguous. Germline values: CDR1 LNHNV, CDR2 YYDKDF (reference sequence). Between the trimmed V and J ends, which lost 4 bases and 6 bases, there was a span of 7 bases. CDR3 length equals 13 residues. The CDR3 loop is CATSTDPNSPLHF. The CDR3 nucleotides read TGTGCCACCAGCACCGACCCTAATTCACCCCTCCACTTT.

The gene calls are TRBV25-1 and TRBJ2-2; tentative D call: TRBD2 (6 bases). V lost 5 bases and J lost 5, with 15 bases in between. Germline V gene sequence: CDR1 MGHDK, CDR2 SYGVNS. There are 15 residues in the CDR3. The CDR3 DNA is TGTGCCAGCAGTCAGGAGGGGCCGTATACCGGGGAGCTGTTTTTT. Its translation is CASSQEGPYTGELFF.

The chain employs TRBV7-2 and TRBJ2-7; 9 bases are shared with TRBD1. V was clipped by 0 bases and J by 4 bases; unmatched bases: 10. CDR1 is SGHTA, CDR2 FQGNSA, per germline. The CDR3 runs to 17 residues. The CDR3 DNA reads TGTGCCAGCAGCTTAGCCCCCTACAGGGGGCGGAGGTACGAGCAGTACTTC. This encodes CASSLAPYRGRRYEQYF.

V gene TRBV9 combines with J gene TRBJ2-1, with 10 bases that match TRBD2. V shed 4 bases, J shed 3 bases, and the junction held 7 bases outside the gene matches. In germline, CDR1 is SGDLS, CDR2 YYNGEE. The CDR3 loop spans 16 amino acids. Written as DNA, the CDR3 is TGTGCCAGCAGCCCGCCGGGACTAGCGATCTACAATGAGCAGTTCTTC. Translated: CASSPPGLAIYNEQFF.

V gene TRBV24-1 combines with J gene TRBJ1-1; D is unresolved. The CDR3 is made up of 12 amino acids. Trimming stripped 12 bases from V and 1 base from J, with 11 bases between. Per germline, CDR1 KGHDR and CDR2 SFDVKD. CDR3 sequence: CAPFRGNTEAFF. The DNA of the CDR3 is TGTGCCCCCTTCCGAGGGAACACTGAAGCTTTCTTT.

In its sample, this clonotype was seen a few times. The gene calls are TRBV29-1 and TRBJ2-1; 9 bases map to TRBD2. Germline V gives CDR1 SQVTM, CDR2 ANQGSEA. The CDR3 loop spans 14 amino acids. V shed 5 bases and J 4 bases; nucleotides not matched to a gene: 6. CDR3 loop: CSVKRGVPYNEQFF. Here the CDR3 DNA reads TGCAGCGTTAAGCGGGGGGTCCCTTACAATGAGCAGTTCTTC.

The genes are TRBV28 and TRBJ2-2; 9 bases agree with TRBD1. Germline CDR1 and CDR2: MDHEN and SYDVKM. Trimming took 4 bases from V and 4 from J; bases not matched to a gene: 7. The length of the CDR3 is 16 residues. DNA of the CDR3: TGTGCCAGCAGTTCGGGACAGGGAAGAGGCACCGGGGAGCTGTTTTTT. Amino acids: CASSSGQGRGTGELFF.

The J gene is TRBJ2-3, the V gene TRBV28, with TRBD1 matching over 11 bases. This CDR3 has 15 residues. Germline V gene sequence: CDR1 MDHEN, CDR2 SYDVKM. The V and J ends lost 5 bases and 4 bases, in that order; junction bases with no gene match: 5. DNA for the CDR3: TGTGCCAGCAGTCGGCCGGGACAGGGGGCAGATACGCAGTATTTT. It translates to CASSRPGQGADTQYF.

The chain uses TRBV20-1 and TRBJ2-3; 12 positions agree with TRBD2. From germline, CDR1 is DFQATT and CDR2 SNEGSKA (reference sequence). This CDR3 spans 15 amino acids. With 3 bases clipped from V and 7 bases from J, the junction kept 8 bases outside the gene matches. The CDR3 DNA is TGCAGTGCTAGTAAGCTAGCGGGAGGGCGACATACGCAGTATTTT. Protein: CSASKLAGGRHTQYF.

This clonotype was observed a handful of times. The V call is TRBV7-2, the J call TRBJ1-2, with D hard to call. Germline CDR1 and CDR2: SGHTA and FQGNSA. The CDR3 loop spans 15 amino acids. Trimming took 2 bases from V and 2 from J, leaving 12 bases between them. The CDR3 is CASSLRSGGNYGYTF. The CDR3 coding sequence is TGTGCCAGCAGCTTACGTTCAGGTGGCAACTATGGCTACACCTTC.

This chain links TRBV7-2 with TRBJ1-6; the D gene is possibly TRBD1 (6 bases). The CDR3 is 15 residues long. V lost 1 base and J lost 5, with 9 bases in between. From germline, CDR1 is SGHTA and CDR2 FQGNSA. CDR3 coding DNA: TGTGCCAGCAGCTTAGAGGGGGGGGATAATTCACCCCTCCACTTT. Translating it yields CASSLEGGDNSPLHF.

J is TRBJ2-7 and V is TRBV10-3, with D possibly matching TRBD1 (5 bases). The germline CDR1 and CDR2 sequences are ENHRY and SYGVKD. V was shortened by 9 bases and J by 2 bases, with 8 bases between the two germline ends. CDR3 length equals 11 residues. This chain's CDR3 is CAMATAYEQYF. In DNA form, the CDR3 reads TGTGCCATGGCGACAGCCTACGAGCAGTACTTC.

The V gene is TRBV5-1, the J gene TRBJ2-1, with TRBD2 identical over 7 bases. The V gene's germline CDR1 is SGHRS and CDR2 YFSETQ. Trimming cost V 5 bases and J 2 bases; bases outside gene matches: 16. This CDR3 spans 18 amino acids. The CDR3 spells CASRRTPERGYTYNEQFF. The CDR3 nucleotides read TGCGCCAGCAGAAGGACACCCGAGCGGGGCTATACCTACAATGAGCAGTTCTTC.

The chain combines TRBV29-1 with TRBJ2-7, with D uncertain. Germline loops: CDR1 SQVTM, CDR2 ANQGSEA. Deletions cut 0 bases from V and 1 base from J, with 4 bases between. CDR3 length: 12 amino acids. This chain's CDR3 is CSVEDRSYEQYF. The CDR3 nucleotides are TGCAGCGTTGAAGACAGGTCCTACGAGCAGTACTTC.

CDR3 amino acids: CASSSRGRVDGANVLTF. CDR3 bases: TGTGCCAGCAGCTCCCGGGGGCGGGTTGACGGGGCCAACGTCCTGACTTTC. The J gene is TRBJ2-6, the V gene TRBV5-5; D possibly uses TRBD1 or TRBD2 (6 bases each). Trimming cost V 3 bases and J 4 bases, with 17 bases left between them. Germline CDR1 and CDR2: SGHKS and YYEKEE (reference sequence). The CDR3 runs to 17 residues.

The table lists this clonotype with a few counts. CDR3 in DNA: TGTGCCACCAGCAGAGGTTTTAGGCGGACATACACAGATACGCAGTATTTT. Its protein is CATSRGFRRTYTDTQYF. V is TRBV15 and J is TRBJ2-3; D may be TRBD1 (5 bases). The CDR3 covers 17 residues. Germline CDR1 reads LNHNV; CDR2 reads YYDKDF (reference sequence). The V gene lost 1 base and the J gene lost 2 bases, with 16 bases spanning the gap.

The genes are TRBV15 and TRBJ1-1; D possibly corresponds to TRBD1 (5 bases). The CDR3 covers 12 residues. Trimming shortened V by 5 bases and J by 8 bases, and 12 bases separated the two germline ends. Germline V gene lookup returns CDR1 LNHNV and CDR2 YYDKDF (reference sequence). The CDR3 DNA is TGTGCCACCAGCTTCCGTCAGGGCGAAGCTTTCTTT. Translated: CATSFRQGEAFF.

V and J are TRBV20-1 and TRBJ2-1; 11 bases are shared with TRBD2. The V gene end was trimmed by 6 bases and the J gene end by 7 bases; junction bases not matched to a gene: 5. The CDR3 sequence is 13 residues long. The V gene's germline CDR1 is DFQATT and CDR2 SNEGSKA (reference sequence). CDR3 region: CSAPTSGKNEQFF. DNA for the CDR3: TGCAGTGCCCCGACTAGCGGGAAGAATGAGCAGTTCTTC.

Worth noting for this clonotype: At one of its ends the junction is not consistent with the germline gene, which may arise from a read error. J is TRBJ2-2 and V is TRBV7-7; D ambiguous. Germline CDR1 SSHAT, CDR2 FNYEAQ (reference sequence). The length of the CDR3 is 14 residues. CDR3 nucleotide sequence: TGTGCTAGCAGCTTAAGCCAGAACACCGGGGAGCTGTTTTTT. Translation: CASSLSQNTGELFF.

The table lists this clonotype with a few counts. V and J are TRBV2 and TRBJ2-3; unclear D gene. The CDR3 runs 11 residues. Trimming shortened V by 10 bases and J by 9 bases, and 14 bases separated the two germline ends. Looked up from germline, CDR1 is SNHLY and CDR2 is FYNNEI. The CDR3 protein is CATIMSRTQYF. CDR3 coding DNA: TGTGCCACCATCATGTCTCGGACGCAGTATTTT. Full variable domain (remainder filled in from reference TRBV2 and TRBJ2-3): EPEVTQTPSHQVTQMGQEVILRCVPISNHLYFYWYRQILGQKVEFLVSFYNNEISEKSEIFDDQFSVERPDGSNFTLKIRSTKLEDSAMYFCATIMSRTQYFGPGTRLTVL.